The 20 T cell receptor beta chains reported below all come from one sample, sequenced in a study of Graves' ophthalmopathy and Graves' hyperthyroidism. Amplification of the TCR beta CDR3 regions used RNA transcripts (as template). The first-round RT-PCR employed HTBI primers together with the Qiagen OneStep RT-PCR kit. A multiplex PCR was then performed as the second round. TCRdb called the multiplex PCR reads again in MiXCR, with one record for every CDR3 protein. The sample has 600,000 to 950,000 distinct CDR3 sequences; around 40% are singletons. Sequencing was done on a sample of peripheral blood. The receptors stem from an adult man with Graves' ophthalmopathy.

This clonotype came up a few times. The V call is TRBV7-9, the J call TRBJ2-2; D is unclear. The V end was cut by 6 bases, the J end by 4 bases, with 6 bases between. Germline CDR1 and CDR2: SEHNR and FQNEAQ (reference sequence). The CDR3 spans 12 residues. CDR3 bases: TGTGCCAGCAGACACGGCACCGGGGAGCTGTTTTTT. The encoded protein is CASRHGTGELFF.

V usage is TRBV10-2 and J usage is TRBJ2-3; 9 bases match TRBD1. The CDR3 length is 15 residues. V lost 2 bases and J lost 4; bases outside the gene matches: 4. Germline CDR1 WSHSY, CDR2 SAAADI. Here the CDR3 DNA reads TGCGCCAGCAGTGAGACGGGACAGGGACCAGATACGCAGTATTTT. It encodes CASSETGQGPDTQYF.

There are a few counts of this clonotype. The CDR3 DNA is TGTGCCAGCAGCTTATGGCCGACGCCCAGCGGGATTTCTTACGAGCAGTACTTC. It codes for CASSLWPTPSGISYEQYF. The rearrangement joins TRBV9 to TRBJ2-7, with 7 bases matching TRBD2. CDR3 length: 18 amino acids. Per germline, CDR1 SGDLS and CDR2 YYNGEE. The V gene end was trimmed by 4 bases and the J gene end by 4 bases; junction bases not matched to a gene: 20.

In its sample, this clonotype was seen many times. The chain employs TRBV2 and TRBJ1-3; the D gene is possibly TRBD1 (6 bases). The V and J ends lost 5 bases and 3 bases respectively, with 11 bases between them. This CDR3 has 14 residues. From germline, CDR1 is SNHLY and CDR2 FYNNEI. The CDR3: CASSSGVFGNTIYF. As DNA, the CDR3 is TGTGCCAGCAGTTCAGGGGTGTTTGGAAACACCATATATTTT.

This clonotype was seen a few times. This chain joins TRBV7-8 and TRBJ2-7, with D perhaps TRBD1 or TRBD2 (5 bases each). The CDR3 has 18 amino acids. V dropped 6 bases and J dropped 4 bases, with 28 bases sitting between them. Looked up from germline, CDR1 is SGHVS and CDR2 is FQNEAQ. The CDR3 protein is CASSRPLDEGRIVYEQYF. The DNA for the CDR3 is TGTGCCAGCAGTAGACCCCTTGATGAGGGGCGAATTGTGTACGAGCAGTACTTC. The entire variable domain, with the rest obtained from reference TRBV7-8 and TRBJ2-7, is as follows: GAGVSQSPRYKVAKRGQDVALRCDPISGHVSLFWYQQALGQGPEFLTYFQNEAQLDKSGLPSDRFFAERPEGSVSTLKIQRTQQEDSAVYLCASSRPLDEGRIVYEQYFGPGTRLTVT.

V gene TRBV11-2 combines with J gene TRBJ1-6; D is possibly TRBD1 (5 bases). This CDR3 has 12 amino acids. Trimming took off 10 bases at V and 10 bases at J, with 14 bases between the two ends. CDR1 and CDR2 from the germline V gene are SGHAT and FQNNGV. CDR3 protein: CATRGRDSPLHF. DNA of the CDR3: TGTGCCACTCGTGGGAGGGACTCACCCCTCCACTTT. Combining the CDR3 with reference TRBV11-2 and TRBJ1-6 gives the whole variable domain EAGVAQSPRYKIIEKRQSVAFWCNPISGHATLYWYQQILGQGPKLLIQFQNNGVVDDSQLPKDRFSAERLKGVDSTLKIQPAKLEDSAVYLCATRGRDSPLHFGNGTRLTVT.

On this clonotype itself: Mismatch with germline at one junction end may stem from a read error. The genes are TRBV7-7 and TRBJ2-5; 9 positions agree with TRBD1. Germline CDR1 SSHAT, CDR2 FNYEAQ (reference sequence). The CDR3 sequence is 15 residues long. CDR3 in DNA: TGTGCTAGCAGCCCGGGACAGGGAGGAAGGGAGACCCAGTACTTC. It codes for CASSPGQGGRETQYF.

This clonotype was recorded at least ten times. J is TRBJ2-5 and V is TRBV7-2; D is possibly TRBD1 (6 bases). There are 13 residues in the CDR3. V dropped 5 bases and J dropped 0 bases, with 7 bases sitting between them. Germline V CDR1 and CDR2: SGHTA, FQGNSA. CDR3 protein: CASSRDNQETQYF. In DNA, the CDR3 is TGTGCCAGCAGCCGGGACAACCAAGAGACCCAGTACTTC.

In its sample, this clonotype was seen a few times. This chain uses TRBV4-2 with TRBJ1-2; D is ambiguous. The CDR3 runs to 18 residues. Germline V gives CDR1 LGHNA, CDR2 YNFKEQ. V was trimmed by 0 bases and J by 2 bases, leaving 19 bases between them. The chain's CDR3 is CASSQDLIGRTLNYGYTF. DNA for the CDR3: TGTGCCAGCAGCCAAGATTTAATAGGACGGACGTTGAACTATGGCTACACCTTC.

The V and J genes are TRBV20-1 and TRBJ2-5; no firm D call. The germline V and J ends were trimmed by 3 bases and 5 bases, with 16 bases remaining between them. Germline V gene data show CDR1 as DFQATT and CDR2 as SNEGSKA (reference sequence). CDR3 length: 14 residues. This chain's CDR3 is CSASPRDTGETQYF. CDR3 DNA: TGCAGTGCTAGCCCCCGAGACACCGGGGAGACCCAGTACTTC.

Points on this clonotype: Mismatch with germline at one junction end may stem from a read error. The rearrangement joins TRBV7-2 to TRBJ2-5; D is undetermined. Germline CDR1 is SGHTA and CDR2 is FQGNSA. This CDR3 comprises 14 residues. The CDR3 coding sequence is TGTGCCAGCAGCCTATCACTGTACCAAGAGGCCCAGTACTTC. It specifies CASSLSLYQEAQYF.

This chain links TRBV29-1 with TRBJ1-2; possible D gene TRBD1, 5 bases. With 0 bases removed from V and 8 bases from J, the gap between germline ends came to 10 bases. In germline, CDR1 is SQVTM, CDR2 ANQGSEA. The CDR3 length is 12 residues. The CDR3 here is CSVEDQGGGYTF. CDR3 coding DNA: TGCAGCGTTGAAGATCAGGGTGGAGGCTACACCTTC.

The chain uses TRBV7-9 and TRBJ1-6; TRBD1 matches at 11 bases. This CDR3 has 19 residues. Germline V lookup: CDR1 SEHNR, CDR2 FQNEAQ (reference sequence). The J segment lost 6 bases and the V segment lost 5 bases, leaving 15 bases of the junction unmatched. The chain's CDR3 is CASSTRTGGEYKPNSPLHF. In DNA, the CDR3 is TGTGCCAGCAGCACACGGACAGGGGGCGAGTATAAACCTAATTCACCCCTCCACTTT.

V is TRBV29-1 and J is TRBJ1-6, with 11 positions matching TRBD1. This CDR3 is built from 13 residues. V gave up 7 bases and J gave up 11 bases; unmatched junction bases: 7. CDR1 is SQVTM, CDR2 ANQGSEA, per germline. The CDR3 region is CSGTGTGGTPLHF. Written as DNA, the CDR3 is TGCAGCGGGACCGGGACAGGGGGTACACCCCTCCACTTT.

This clonotype appeared a few times. V is TRBV7-8 and J is TRBJ2-3; D unclear. V was clipped by 0 bases and J by 3 bases, with 10 bases between them. The CDR3 is 15 amino acids. The germline gives CDR1 SGHVS, CDR2 FQNEAQ. CDR3 in amino acids: CASSLAVGPTDTQYF. For the CDR3, the DNA is TGTGCCAGCAGCTTAGCTGTTGGACCGACAGATACGCAGTATTTT.

The chain is built from TRBV19 and TRBJ1-2; weak D call: TRBD1 (6 bases). Looked up from germline, CDR1 is LNHDA and CDR2 is SQIVND (reference sequence). This CDR3 contains 16 residues. V was clipped by 3 bases and J by 2 bases, with 16 bases between them. This CDR3 reads CASSISGEVWNYGYTF. In nucleotides, the CDR3 is TGTGCCAGTAGTATCTCAGGGGAAGTTTGGAACTATGGCTACACCTTC.

This clonotype was counted a few times. The chain is built from TRBV11-2 and TRBJ2-5, with 12 positions matching TRBD2. Trimming took 0 bases from V and 5 from J; bases not matched to a gene: 7. Germline V gene sequence: CDR1 SGHAT, CDR2 FQNNGV. The CDR3 has 17 residues. The CDR3 protein is CASSLETRLAGEETQYF. CDR3 nucleotides: TGTGCCAGCAGCTTAGAAACGAGACTAGCGGGGGAGGAGACCCAGTACTTC.

This clonotype has only a few counts. The rearrangement uses TRBV9 and TRBJ1-3, with D tentatively TRBD1 (5 bases). Germline V gene data show CDR1 as SGDLS and CDR2 as YYNGEE. The CDR3 has 15 residues. The V end lost 3 bases, the J end lost 4 bases, and 14 bases lay between the germline ends. CDR3 nucleotides: TGTGCCAGCAGCGGGGAAGGGACGGCCGGAAACACCATATATTTT. Protein: CASSGEGTAGNTIYF.

The V call is TRBV20-1, the J call TRBJ2-7; 11 bases map to TRBD1. V trimming: 5 bases; J trimming: 6 bases; junction bases outside the gene matches: 12. CDR1 is DFQATT, CDR2 SNEGSKA, per germline (reference sequence). The CDR3 loop spans 15 amino acids. The CDR3 DNA reads TGCAGTGCTGGGGGGGGGGACAGGGGGGACGCCGAGCAGTACTTC. It yields the protein CSAGGGDRGDAEQYF.

The rearrangement joins TRBV7-9 to TRBJ2-6; a possible D gene is TRBD1 (6 bases). CDR3 length: 16 amino acids. V lost 0 bases and J lost 3, with 9 bases in between. Germline CDR1 and CDR2: SEHNR and FQNEAQ (reference sequence). This CDR3 is CASSLAQGYGANVLTF. CDR3 nucleotides: TGTGCCAGCAGCTTAGCCCAGGGGTATGGGGCCAACGTCCTGACTTTC. Full variable domain (missing parts from reference TRBV7-9 and TRBJ2-6): DTGVSQNPRHKITKRGQNVTFRCDPISEHNRLYWYRQTLGQGPEFLTYFQNEAQLEKSRLLSDRFSAERPKGSFSTLEIQRTEQGDSAMYLCASSLAQGYGANVLTFGAGSRLTVL.